The next 13 T cell receptor beta chains were all read from a single sample in a study of cytomegalovirus exposure and HLA in healthy donors. The method was immunoSEQ multiplex PCR; TCRdb's version includes in-frame clones alone and lacks a portion of them. The table shows 150,000 to 200,000 clones, with roughly 89% occurring only once. Sequenced material: PBMCs. These receptors all come from a man aged 18 to 30 in good health and CMV-seropositive.

The rearrangement links TRBV6-5 to TRBJ2-5; a weak D match, TRBD2 (5 bases). V gave up 4 bases and J gave up 5 bases, with 8 bases separating them. There are 12 residues in the CDR3. Germline values: CDR1 MNHEY, CDR2 SVGAGI. The CDR3 DNA reads TGTGCCAGCAGTTCCACTAGGGAGACCCAGTACTTC. This sequence encodes CASSSTRETQYF.

This clone was seen only once. A read error may account for a junction end that differs from germline. The chain has TRBV5-4 and TRBJ1-2, with D possibly TRBD1 on 5 matching bases. The CDR3 spans 14 residues. CDR1 and CDR2 from the germline V gene are SGHNT and YYREEE (reference sequence). The CDR3 sequence: CASSYSTGDTPFEF. The CDR3 DNA follows: TGTGCCAGCAGCTATAGTACAGGTGACACCCCCTTTGAGTTC.

This clone has a handful of counts. This rearrangement joins TRBV5-1 to TRBJ1-4; D gene uncertain. The CDR3 extends over 14 amino acids. Germline CDR1 is SGHRS and CDR2 is YFSETQ. The ends were cut back, 0 bases at V and 2 bases at J, with 5 bases in the middle. The CDR3 protein is CASSLGGTNEKLFF. For the CDR3, the DNA is TGCGCCAGCAGCTTGGGAGGGACTAATGAAAAACTGTTTTTT.

This clone was seen once. This chain links TRBV29-1 with TRBJ2-3; 7 bases match TRBD2. V gave up 4 bases and J gave up 5 bases; unmatched junction bases: 12. Looked up from germline, CDR1 is SQVTM and CDR2 is ANQGSEA. The CDR3 is 15 residues long. CDR3 amino acids: CSVGLWGREVDTQYF. In DNA, the CDR3 is TGCAGCGTTGGTTTATGGGGACGGGAGGTAGATACGCAGTATTTT.

The chain combines TRBV6-1 with TRBJ2-5; tentatively, D is TRBD1 (6 bases). Germline-derived CDR1 and CDR2 are MNHNS and SASEGT. V was trimmed by 4 bases and J by 5 bases, leaving 14 bases between them. The CDR3 is made up of 14 amino acids. In DNA form, the CDR3 reads TGTGCCAGCAGTGGATTACAGGGCTCTGAGACCCAGTACTTC. It encodes CASSGLQGSETQYF.

The rearrangement links TRBV11-2 to TRBJ2-3, with 8 bases lining up with TRBD1. CDR1 and CDR2 from the germline V gene are SGHAT and FQNNGV. With V trimmed by 4 bases and J by 2 bases, 8 bases remained unmatched. The CDR3 is 16 residues long. CDR3 residues: CASSSSGTGLTDTQYF. CDR3 DNA sequence: TGTGCCAGCAGCTCGTCCGGGACAGGCCTCACAGATACGCAGTATTTT.

This rearrangement joins TRBV25-1 to TRBJ2-3, with TRBD2 identical over 8 bases. This CDR3 has 13 amino acids. Germline V CDR1 and CDR2: MGHDK, SYGVNS. Trimming at V came to 8 bases and at J to 3 bases, leaving 4 bases not matched to a gene. The CDR3 here is CASRTSGTDTQYF. In nucleotides, the CDR3 is TGTGCCAGCCGTACTAGCGGTACAGATACGCAGTATTTT.

The chain couples TRBV5-4 to TRBJ2-2; 8 nucleotides agree with TRBD2. V lost 4 bases and J lost 4; bases outside the gene matches: 6. Germline CDR1 and CDR2: SGHNT and YYREEE (reference sequence). The CDR3 is 15 amino acids. The CDR3 reads CASSLSGSRTGELFF. The CDR3 coding sequence is TGTGCCAGCAGCCTAAGCGGGAGCCGCACCGGGGAGCTGTTTTTT.

V usage is TRBV5-8 and J usage is TRBJ2-2; tentative D call: TRBD1 (6 bases). CDR1 SGHTS and CDR2 YDEGEE come from the germline V gene. Deletions cut 2 bases from V and 5 bases from J, with 10 bases between. The CDR3 runs to 14 residues. Here the CDR3 reads CASSLQGRTGELFF. The CDR3 DNA follows: TGTGCCAGCAGCTTACAGGGCAGAACCGGGGAGCTGTTTTTT.

V and J are TRBV29-1 and TRBJ1-2; 8 bases are a match to TRBD1. Trimming took 5 bases from V and 5 from J; bases not matched to a gene: 4. Germline assignment: CDR1 SQVTM and CDR2 ANQGSEA. This CDR3 contains 12 residues. For the CDR3, the DNA is TGCAGCGTTACCGGGACAGGATATGGCTACACCTTC. Translated: CSVTGTGYGYTF.

This rearrangement joins TRBV6-1 to TRBJ1-1, with 7 positions matching TRBD1. V was pared by 6 bases and J by 6 bases, with 7 bases of the junction left unmatched. CDR3 length: 13 residues. From germline, CDR1 is MNHNS and CDR2 SASEGT. The CDR3, as DNA: TGTGCCAGCAGACCGGGACAGACGTCTGAAGCTTTCTTT. This translates into CASRPGQTSEAFF.

The V and J genes are TRBV28 and TRBJ2-2; 7 bases are a match to TRBD1. The CDR3 is made up of 15 amino acids. The V gene's germline CDR1 is MDHEN and CDR2 SYDVKM. Trimming took 4 bases from V and 6 from J; bases not matched to a gene: 8. The CDR3 here is CASSSTGERAGELFF. The CDR3 nucleotides read TGTGCCAGCAGTTCAACAGGGGAGAGAGCCGGGGAGCTGTTTTTT.

This clone was detected once. V gene TRBV5-4 combines with J gene TRBJ1-2; D unresolved. Germline-derived CDR1 and CDR2 are SGHNT and YYREEE (reference sequence). This CDR3 spans 13 amino acids. V lost 7 bases and J lost 4, with 14 bases in between. The CDR3 spells CASGQVAGYGYTF. CDR3 in DNA: TGTGCCAGCGGCCAGGTGGCCGGCTATGGCTACACCTTC.